What follows describes a single T cell receptor (beta chain). Germline assignment: CDR1 SGHTA and CDR2 FQGTGA. J lost 4 bases, V lost 5 bases, and 11 bases had no gene match. This CDR3 has 16 amino acids. Original methodology: Amplifying reference gene primers gave estimates of nucleated cell counts. Method: immunoSEQ multiplex PCR; TCRdb's copy keeps in-frame clones and lacks some. Clonal size and the V and J genes are those of that table, whereas D and trimming came from the DNA. The top ten clones hold approximately 3.2% of a sample with about half a million clones, 70% to 90% of them seen once. These data come from a study of blood T cell repertoires in COVID-19. At the level of the study: The United States, Italy and Spain supplied acute and convalescent COVID-19 samples. The analysed material was cDNA or gDNA that came from T cells, B-cell-depleted T cells, or PBMCs.

The chain has TRBV7-3 and TRBJ2-3; TRBD2 matches at 8 bases. This clonotype was sampled from a human donor in a cohort sampled during active COVID-19. Sequenced input: peripheral blood. CDR3 in amino acids: CASSPGSGRGADTQYF. For the CDR3, the DNA is TGTGCCAGCAGCCCGGGGAGCGGGAGAGGTGCAGATACGCAGTATTTT. Variable domain in full (rest from reference TRBV7-3 and TRBJ2-3): GAGVSQTPSNKVTEKGKYVELRCDPISGHTALYWYRQSLGQGPEFLIYFQGTGAADDSGLPNDRFFAVRPEGSVSTLKIQRTERGDSAVYLCASSPGSGRGADTQYFGPGTRLTVL.